Following are 14 T cell receptor beta chains from one sample sequenced in a study of blood T cell repertoires in COVID-19 (TCRdb year 2020). The library came from the immunoSEQ multiplex PCR assay. TCRdb took this table from immuneACCESS and kept in-frame rearrangements with V and J called. Such tables lack part of the clones; where checked against another copy, unresolved V genes explain under half of the gap, and the rest is unexplained. For this sample there are over 150,000 clones; approximately 84% appear just once. The leading ten clones occupy about 6.9% of the sample. Sequences were obtained from peripheral blood. The source is a human donor with acute or convalescent COVID-19. The donor label of this sample is uncertain.

The chain has TRBV6-4 and TRBJ1-2, with 8 positions matching TRBD1. Trimming cost V 6 bases and J 6 bases; bases outside gene matches: 9. The CDR3 is 14 residues long. Germline CDR1 MRHNA, CDR2 SNTAGT. In DNA, the CDR3 is TGTGCCAGCAGCCAACAACAGGGGGTCCATGGCTACACCTTC. Its translation: CASSQQQGVHGYTF.

The chain employs TRBV10-1 and TRBJ2-4, with D perhaps matching TRBD2 (5 bases). The V end was cut by 0 bases, the J end by 8 bases, with 11 bases between. The CDR3 consists of 14 residues. Germline CDR1 WNHNN, CDR2 SYGVQD (reference sequence). CDR3 nucleotide sequence: TGCGCCAGCAGTGAGTCGTCGGGGAATGACATTCAGTACTTC. Translation gives CASSESSGNDIQYF.

This clone was observed a handful of times. This chain uses TRBV10-3 with TRBJ1-1; 11 positions agree with TRBD1. CDR3 size: 13 residues. CDR1 and CDR2 from the germline V gene are ENHRY and SYGVKD. After removal of 10 bases from V and 3 bases from J, the junction contained 4 bases not matched to a gene. CDR3 sequence (DNA): TGTGCCACCGGACAGGGGGCCGACACTGAAGCTTTCTTT. Translating it yields CATGQGADTEAFF.

The rearrangement joins TRBV21-1 to TRBJ1-5; no DNA check was done on the table's D call, TRBD1. TRBV21-1 is listed as a pseudogene. The CDR3 has 20 amino acids. CDR3 amino acids: CARNLKLGGQGLYSNQPQHF. CDR3 nucleotides: TGTGCCAGAAACCTAAAACTGGGGGGACAGGGGCTTTATAGCAATCAGCCCCAGCATTTT.

This sequence joins TRBV29-1 and TRBJ1-1; TRBD1 matches 7 bases. The germline gives CDR1 SQVTM, CDR2 ANQGSEA. V lost 7 bases to trimming and J lost 1 base; unmatched junction nucleotides: 6. The CDR3 sequence is 13 residues long. The CDR3 DNA reads as TGCAGCGCCACAGGGGACCCGAACACTGAAGCTTTCTTT. It specifies CSATGDPNTEAFF. Full variable domain (outside the CDR3, taken from reference TRBV29-1 and TRBJ1-1): SAVISQKPSRDICQRGTSLTIQCQVDSQVTMMFWYRQQPGQSLTLIATANQGSEATYESGFVIDKFPISRPNLTFSTLTVSNMSPEDSSIYLCSATGDPNTEAFFGQGTRLTVV.

The V call is TRBV30, the J call TRBJ2-3, with 7 bases that match TRBD2. CDR1 is GTSNPN, CDR2 SVGIG, per germline (reference sequence). V lost 2 bases, J lost 2 bases, and 4 bases stayed unmatched. The CDR3 spans 14 residues. CDR3 loop: CAWSSRENTDTQYF. Written as DNA, the CDR3 is TGTGCCTGGAGTTCGCGGGAGAACACAGATACGCAGTATTTT. Supplemented by reference TRBV30 and TRBJ2-3, the full variable domain reads SQTIHQWPATLVQPVGSPLSLECTVEGTSNPNLYWYRQAAGRGLQLLFYSVGIGQISSEVPQNLSASRPQDRQFILSSKKLLLSDSGFYLCAWSSRENTDTQYFGPGTRLTVL.

This chain connects TRBV2 to TRBJ2-7; D possibly corresponds to TRBD2 (6 bases). The V and J ends lost 1 base and 6 bases respectively, with 16 bases between them. This CDR3 contains 15 residues. Germline CDR1 reads SNHLY; CDR2 reads FYNNEI. The CDR3 DNA sequence: TGTGCCAGCAGTGAAGGGGATTTTGGGAGGCTCGAGCAGTACTTC. The encoded protein is CASSEGDFGRLEQYF.

On this clone: The identical CDR3 is also encoded by other nucleotide sequences in the sample. The V call is TRBV19, the J call TRBJ1-5, with 9 bases identical to TRBD1. With V trimmed by 5 bases and J by 3 bases, 2 bases remained unmatched. The CDR3 covers 14 residues. From germline, CDR1 is LNHDA and CDR2 SQIVND (reference sequence). The CDR3: CASSGQGSNQPQHF. In DNA, the CDR3 is TGTGCCAGTAGTGGACAGGGGTCCAATCAGCCCCAGCATTTT.

The chain uses TRBV5-5 and TRBJ2-1; 7 bases fit TRBD2. The ends lost 0 bases at V and 8 bases at J; junction bases unmatched: 5. CDR1 and CDR2 (germline): SGHKS, YYEKEE (reference sequence). The CDR3 is 14 residues long. The CDR3, as DNA: TGTGCCAGCAGCTTGGGACTAGCTAGGTATGAGCAGTTCTTC. It yields the protein CASSLGLARYEQFF.

This sequence joins TRBV10-2 and TRBJ2-2; D may be TRBD2 (6 bases). V lost 4 bases, J lost 4 bases, and 13 bases lay in between. There are 15 residues in the CDR3. The germline V gene has CDR1 WSHSY and CDR2 SAAADI. As DNA, the CDR3 is TGCGCCAGCAGTGGCGGAGGGATATTCACCGGGGAGCTGTTTTTT. This encodes CASSGGGIFTGELFF.

CDR3 sequence: CASSPPTGSTGELFF. In DNA form, the CDR3 reads TGTGCCAGCTCCCCCCCGACAGGGTCCACCGGGGAGCTGTTTTTT. This chain uses TRBV18 with TRBJ2-2, with TRBD1 matching 7 bases. Germline V gene sequence: CDR1 KGHSH, CDR2 LQKENI. V trimming: 6 bases; J trimming: 4 bases; junction bases outside the gene matches: 8. The CDR3 runs 15 residues. Supplemented by reference TRBV18 and TRBJ2-2, the full variable domain reads NAGVMQNPRHLVRRRGQEARLRCSPMKGHSHVYWYRQLPEEGLKFMVYLQKENIIDESGMPKERFSAEFPKEGPSILRIQQVVRGDSAAYFCASSPPTGSTGELFFGEGSRLTVL.

The chain uses TRBV6-5 and TRBJ1-2; D not certain. V shed 4 bases and J shed 7 bases, with 10 bases lying between them. Germline CDR1 is MNHEY and CDR2 is SVGAGI. The CDR3 is made up of 12 amino acids. CDR3 bases: TGTGCCAGCAGTTCCCCGGAGGGTGGCTACACCTTC. It codes for CASSSPEGGYTF.

The chain is built from TRBV4-3 and TRBJ2-1; TRBD2 matches at 10 bases. The CDR3 length is 19 residues. Germline assignment: CDR1 LGHNA and CDR2 YSLEER. V was clipped by 0 bases and J by 9 bases; unmatched bases: 17. The CDR3 reads CASSQDWASGSPLSSEQFF. In DNA form, the CDR3 reads TGCGCCAGCAGCCAAGATTGGGCTAGCGGGAGTCCCCTCTCCAGTGAGCAGTTCTTC.

The V and J genes are TRBV12-2 and TRBJ2-1; whether TRBD2, the table's D call, matches the DNA was not checked. TRBV12-2 is marked as a pseudogene. The CDR3 consists of 16 residues. The CDR3 reads CASRLGWRSSYNEQFF. The CDR3 nucleotides are TGTGCAAGTCGCTTAGGGTGGCGGAGCTCCTACAATGAGCAGTTCTTC.